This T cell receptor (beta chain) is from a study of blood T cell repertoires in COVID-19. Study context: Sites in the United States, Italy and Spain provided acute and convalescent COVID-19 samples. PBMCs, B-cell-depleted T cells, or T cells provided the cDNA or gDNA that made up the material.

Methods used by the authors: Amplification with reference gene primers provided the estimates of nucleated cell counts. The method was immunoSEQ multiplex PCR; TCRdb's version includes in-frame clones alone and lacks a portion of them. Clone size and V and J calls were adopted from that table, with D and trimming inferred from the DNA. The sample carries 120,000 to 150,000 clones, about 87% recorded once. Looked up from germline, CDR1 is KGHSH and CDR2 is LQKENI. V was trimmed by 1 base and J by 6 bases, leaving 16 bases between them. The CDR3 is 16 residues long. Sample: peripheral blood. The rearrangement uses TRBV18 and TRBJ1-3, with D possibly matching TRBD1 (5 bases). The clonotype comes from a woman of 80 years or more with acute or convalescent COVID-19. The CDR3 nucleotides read TGTGCCAGCTCACCACTTCAAGGGACTGCTCAAAACACCATATATTTT. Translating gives CASSPLQGTAQNTIYF. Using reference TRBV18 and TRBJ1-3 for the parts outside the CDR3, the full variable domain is NAGVMQNPRHLVRRRGQEARLRCSPMKGHSHVYWYRQLPEEGLKFMVYLQKENIIDESGMPKERFSAEFPKEGPSILRIQQVVRGDSAAYFCASSPLQGTAQNTIYFGEGSWLTVV.